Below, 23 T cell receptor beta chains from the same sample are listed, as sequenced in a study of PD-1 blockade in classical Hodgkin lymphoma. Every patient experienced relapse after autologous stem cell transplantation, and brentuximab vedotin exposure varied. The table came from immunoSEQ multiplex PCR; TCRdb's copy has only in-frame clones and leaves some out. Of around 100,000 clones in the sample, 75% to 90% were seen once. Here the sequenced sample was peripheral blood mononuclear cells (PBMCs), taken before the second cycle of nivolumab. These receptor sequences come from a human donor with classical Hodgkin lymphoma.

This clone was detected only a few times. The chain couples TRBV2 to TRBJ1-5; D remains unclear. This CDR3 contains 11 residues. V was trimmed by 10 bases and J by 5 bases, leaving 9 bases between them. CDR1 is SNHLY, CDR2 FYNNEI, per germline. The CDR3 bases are TGTGCCACGGAGTCGGATCAGCCCCAGCATTTT. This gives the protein CATESDQPQHF.

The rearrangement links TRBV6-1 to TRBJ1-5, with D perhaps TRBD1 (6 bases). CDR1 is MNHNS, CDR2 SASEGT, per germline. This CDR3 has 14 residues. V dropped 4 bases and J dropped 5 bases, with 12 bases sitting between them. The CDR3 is CASSVEGEDQPQHF. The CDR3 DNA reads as TGTGCCAGCAGTGTAGAGGGGGAAGATCAGCCCCAGCATTTT.

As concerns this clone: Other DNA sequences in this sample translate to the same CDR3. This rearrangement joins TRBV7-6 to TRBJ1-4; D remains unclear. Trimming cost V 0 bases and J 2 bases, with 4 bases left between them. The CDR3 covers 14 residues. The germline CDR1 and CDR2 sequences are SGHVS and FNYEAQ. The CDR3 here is CASSLALTNEKLFF. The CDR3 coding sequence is TGTGCCAGCAGCTTAGCTTTGACTAATGAAAAACTGTTTTTT.

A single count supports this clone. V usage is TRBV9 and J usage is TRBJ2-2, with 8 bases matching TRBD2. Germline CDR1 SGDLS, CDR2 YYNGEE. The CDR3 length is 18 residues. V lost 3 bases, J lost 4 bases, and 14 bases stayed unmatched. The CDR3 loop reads CASSAVRDAGGGTGELFF. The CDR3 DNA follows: TGTGCCAGCAGCGCCGTTCGGGACGCGGGGGGAGGCACCGGGGAGCTGTTTTTT.

This CDR3 reads CASSLGGGTVNQPQHF. In DNA form, the CDR3 reads TGTGCCAGCAGCTTAGGCGGGGGGACAGTTAATCAGCCCCAGCATTTT. This rearrangement joins TRBV13 to TRBJ1-5; 7 bases are shared with TRBD1. This CDR3 has 16 amino acids. Germline CDR1 PRHDT, CDR2 FYEKMQ (reference sequence). V lost 0 bases and J lost 4; bases outside the gene matches: 6.

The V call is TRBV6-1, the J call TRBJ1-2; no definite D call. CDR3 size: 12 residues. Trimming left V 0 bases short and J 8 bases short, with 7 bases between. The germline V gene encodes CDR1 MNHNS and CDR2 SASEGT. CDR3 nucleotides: TGTGCCAGCAGTGAAGCACCCAGCGGCTACACCTTC. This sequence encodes CASSEAPSGYTF.

The CDR3 is CASSFKGVEFADTQYF. The CDR3 nucleotides are TGTGCCAGCAGTTTTAAGGGAGTGGAATTCGCAGATACGCAGTATTTT. This chain links TRBV28 with TRBJ2-3, with D possibly matching TRBD2 (5 bases). This CDR3 has 16 amino acids. In germline, CDR1 is MDHEN, CDR2 SYDVKM. V lost 3 bases to trimming and J lost 4 bases, with 17 bases between them.

The CDR3 DNA follows: TGTGCCAGCGAACTAGCGGGGGCCCGGGGGACCCAGTACTTC. This gives the protein CASELAGARGTQYF. J is TRBJ2-5 and V is TRBV6-1; 11 positions agree with TRBD2. J was trimmed by 7 bases and V by 8 bases; bases with no gene match: 9. Germline assignment: CDR1 MNHNS and CDR2 SASEGT. The CDR3 has 14 residues.

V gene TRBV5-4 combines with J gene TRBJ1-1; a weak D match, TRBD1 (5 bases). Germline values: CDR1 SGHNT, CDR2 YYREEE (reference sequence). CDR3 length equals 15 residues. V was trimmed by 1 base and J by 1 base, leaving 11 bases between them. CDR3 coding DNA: TGTGCCAGCAGCTTGTTGGGACTTTCGAACACTGAAGCTTTCTTT. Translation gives CASSLLGLSNTEAFF.

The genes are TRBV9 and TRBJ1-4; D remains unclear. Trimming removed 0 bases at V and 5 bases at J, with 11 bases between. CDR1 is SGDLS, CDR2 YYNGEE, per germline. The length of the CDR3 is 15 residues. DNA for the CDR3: TGTGCCAGCAGCGTAGCGGGCAGGAAAAATGAAAAACTGTTTTTT. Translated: CASSVAGRKNEKLFF.

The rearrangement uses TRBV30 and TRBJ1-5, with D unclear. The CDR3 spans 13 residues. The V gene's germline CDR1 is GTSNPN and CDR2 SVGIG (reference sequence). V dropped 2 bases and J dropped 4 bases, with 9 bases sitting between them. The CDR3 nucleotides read TGTGCCTGGAGTAGCGGGTCGAATCAGCCCCAGCATTTT. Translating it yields CAWSSGSNQPQHF.

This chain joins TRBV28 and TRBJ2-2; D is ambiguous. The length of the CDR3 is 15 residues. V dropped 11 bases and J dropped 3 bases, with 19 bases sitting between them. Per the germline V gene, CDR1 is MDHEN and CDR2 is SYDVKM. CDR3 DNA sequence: TGTGCCGCAAGCCAGTCGCGCGCCGACACCGGGGAGCTGTTTTTT. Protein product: CAASQSRADTGELFF. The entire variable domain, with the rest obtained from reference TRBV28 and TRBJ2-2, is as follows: DVKVTQSSRYLVKRTGEKVFLECVQDMDHENMFWYRQDPGLGLRLIYFSYDVKMKEKGDIPEGYSVSREKKERFSLILESASTNQTSMYLCAASQSRADTGELFFGEGSRLTVL.

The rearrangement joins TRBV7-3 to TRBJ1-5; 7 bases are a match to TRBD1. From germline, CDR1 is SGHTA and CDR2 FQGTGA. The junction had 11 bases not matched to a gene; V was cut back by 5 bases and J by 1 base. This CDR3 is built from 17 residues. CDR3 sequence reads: CASSRDSAAPSNQPQHF. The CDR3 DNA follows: TGTGCCAGCAGCCGGGACAGCGCTGCCCCAAGCAATCAGCCCCAGCATTTT.

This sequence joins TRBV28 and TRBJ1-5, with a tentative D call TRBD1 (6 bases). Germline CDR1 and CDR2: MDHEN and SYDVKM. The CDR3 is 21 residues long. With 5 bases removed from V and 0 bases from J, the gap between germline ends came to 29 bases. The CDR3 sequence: CASSTGPHVRLTGISNQPQHF. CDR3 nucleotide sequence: TGTGCCAGCAGTACGGGACCACACGTCCGGTTAACAGGGATTAGCAATCAGCCCCAGCATTTT.

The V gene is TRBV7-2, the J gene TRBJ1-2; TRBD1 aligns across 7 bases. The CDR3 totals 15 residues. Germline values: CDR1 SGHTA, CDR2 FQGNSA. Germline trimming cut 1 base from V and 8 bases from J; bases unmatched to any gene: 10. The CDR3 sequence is CASSLGADRVGGYTF. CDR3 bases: TGTGCCAGCAGCTTAGGCGCCGACAGGGTCGGAGGCTACACCTTC.

CDR3 DNA: TGTGCCAGCAGCCCCTTTTTTTTCGGGGGGAGAAACCAAGAGACCCAGTACTTC. Protein product: CASSPFFFGGRNQETQYF. The J gene is TRBJ2-5, the V gene TRBV9; 7 bases fit TRBD2. This CDR3 contains 18 residues. After removal of 4 bases from V and 0 bases from J, the junction contained 15 bases not matched to a gene. Germline CDR1 and CDR2: SGDLS and YYNGEE.

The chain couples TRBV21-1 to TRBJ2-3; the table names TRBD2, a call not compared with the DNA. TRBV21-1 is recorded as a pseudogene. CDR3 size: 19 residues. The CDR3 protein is CASSHKWPGTSVSTDTQYF. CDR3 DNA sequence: TGTGCCAGCAGCCACAAGTGGCCCGGGACTAGCGTTTCCACAGATACGCAGTATTTT.

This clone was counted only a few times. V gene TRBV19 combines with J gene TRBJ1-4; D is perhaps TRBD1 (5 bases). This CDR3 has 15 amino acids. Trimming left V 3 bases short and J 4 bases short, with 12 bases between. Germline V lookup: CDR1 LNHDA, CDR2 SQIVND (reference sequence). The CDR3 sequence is CASSMIGGINEKLFF. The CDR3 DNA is TGTGCCAGTAGTATGATCGGGGGGATTAATGAAAAACTGTTTTTT.

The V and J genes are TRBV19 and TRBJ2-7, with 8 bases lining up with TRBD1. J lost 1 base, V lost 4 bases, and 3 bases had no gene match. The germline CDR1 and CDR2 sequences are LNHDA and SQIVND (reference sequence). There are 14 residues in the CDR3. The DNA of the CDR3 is TGTGCCAGTAGTACCCGGACAGGGTCCTACGAGCAGTACTTC. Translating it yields CASSTRTGSYEQYF.

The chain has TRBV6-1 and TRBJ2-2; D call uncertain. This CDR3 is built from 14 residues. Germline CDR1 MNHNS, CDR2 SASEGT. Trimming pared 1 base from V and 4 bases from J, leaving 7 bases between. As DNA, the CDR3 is TGTGCCAGCAGTGAAGAGGACGGCACCGGGGAGCTGTTTTTT. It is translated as CASSEEDGTGELFF.

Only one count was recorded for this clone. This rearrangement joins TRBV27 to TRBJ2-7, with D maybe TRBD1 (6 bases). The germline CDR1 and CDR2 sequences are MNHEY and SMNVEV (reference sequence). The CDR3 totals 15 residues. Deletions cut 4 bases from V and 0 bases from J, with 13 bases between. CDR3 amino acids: CASSSLQGYSYEQYF. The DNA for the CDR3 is TGTGCCAGCAGTTCCTTACAGGGCTACTCCTACGAGCAGTACTTC.

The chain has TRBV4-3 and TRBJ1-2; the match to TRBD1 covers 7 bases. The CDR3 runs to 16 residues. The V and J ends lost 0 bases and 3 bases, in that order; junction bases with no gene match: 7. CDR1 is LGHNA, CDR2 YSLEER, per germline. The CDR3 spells CASSQEGGTAYYGYTF. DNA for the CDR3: TGCGCCAGCAGCCAAGAGGGCGGGACAGCTTACTATGGCTACACCTTC.

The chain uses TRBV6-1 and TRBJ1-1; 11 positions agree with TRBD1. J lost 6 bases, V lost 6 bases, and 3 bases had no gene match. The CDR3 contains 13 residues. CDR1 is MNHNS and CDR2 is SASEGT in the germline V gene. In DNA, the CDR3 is TGTGCCAGCAGGGACAGGGGGCTTCCTGAAGCTTTCTTT. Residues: CASRDRGLPEAFF.